The 21 T cell receptor beta chains below were found in one sample sequenced in a study of T cells in Graves' hyperthyroidism and ophthalmopathy. Amplification yielded TCR beta CDR3 regions, with RNA transcripts as the source. RT-PCR in the first round (using the HTBI primer set) targeted the TCR CDR3. TCRdb analysed the multiplex PCR reads with MiXCR anew, one entry per CDR3 protein. Of 500,000 to 750,000 distinct CDR3 sequences detected, about 43% appear once; the ten largest clones hold about 8.3%. Sequences were obtained from peripheral blood or thyroid tissue (not recorded which). Every receptor here comes from a woman between 18 and 29 years old with Graves' hyperthyroidism.

The table lists this clonotype with a few counts. The chain uses TRBV20-1 and TRBJ1-4; the match to TRBD1 covers 9 bases. J lost 8 bases, V lost 7 bases, and 5 bases had no gene match. Germline V gene data show CDR1 as DFQATT and CDR2 as SNEGSKA (reference sequence). The CDR3 has 12 amino acids. The CDR3 reads CSEGTGNEKLFF. CDR3 nucleotide sequence: TGCAGTGAAGGGACAGGGAACGAAAAACTGTTTTTT.

This clonotype was observed many times. The chain has TRBV6-2 or TRBV6-3 and TRBJ2-7; no clear D gene. Germline V gene data show CDR1 as MNHEY and CDR2 as SVGEGT. The CDR3 totals 12 residues. The V end lost 4 bases, the J end lost 7 bases, and 11 bases lay between the germline ends. The CDR3 sequence is CASSSLGLEQYF. CDR3 in DNA: TGTGCCAGCAGTTCCCTGGGCTTGGAGCAGTACTTC.

The table lists this clonotype with many counts. The V call is TRBV4-1, the J call TRBJ2-7; D is perhaps TRBD1 (5 bases). Trimming pared 0 bases from V and 0 bases from J, leaving 12 bases between. In germline, CDR1 is MGHRA, CDR2 YSYEKL. The CDR3 contains 16 residues. The CDR3 DNA follows: TGCGCCAGCAGCCAAGATGGGCAGGGTCACTCCTACGAGCAGTACTTC. Amino acid sequence: CASSQDGQGHSYEQYF.

This chain links TRBV2 with TRBJ2-3, with 8 bases lining up with TRBD1. The germline V gene has CDR1 SNHLY and CDR2 FYNNEI. The CDR3 runs to 14 residues. The ends lost 7 bases at V and 3 bases at J; junction bases unmatched: 6. CDR3 region: CASKDRVGTDTQYF. CDR3 in DNA: TGTGCCAGCAAGGACAGGGTAGGGACAGATACGCAGTATTTT.

At least ten counts were recorded for this clonotype. The rearrangement joins TRBV20-1 to TRBJ1-2, with D possibly TRBD1 on 6 matching bases. V dropped 2 bases and J dropped 8 bases, with 15 bases sitting between them. This CDR3 contains 13 residues. CDR1 and CDR2 from the germline V gene are DFQATT and SNEGSKA (reference sequence). CDR3 in amino acids: CSARFRGPSGYTF. The DNA of the CDR3 is TGCAGTGCTAGATTTCGGGGGCCAAGCGGCTACACCTTC.

This clonotype was found many times. The chain links TRBV7-2 to TRBJ1-5; the D gene is possibly TRBD1 (6 bases). The V gene's germline CDR1 is SGHTA and CDR2 FQGNSA. V gave up 0 bases and J gave up 4 bases, with 7 bases separating them. The length of the CDR3 is 14 residues. DNA for the CDR3: TGTGCCAGCAGCTTAGCGACAGGAAATCAGCCCCAGCATTTT. Protein: CASSLATGNQPQHF.

In this sample, this clonotype turned up many times. The CDR3 is CASSARQGALHF. The CDR3 DNA reads TGTGCCAGCAGCGCCCGACAGGGAGCCCTCCACTTT. The chain recombines TRBV5-8 with TRBJ1-6; 7 bases match TRBD1. Germline-derived CDR1 and CDR2 are SGHTS and YDEGEE. V gave up 4 bases and J gave up 14 bases; unmatched junction bases: 6. The CDR3 is made up of 12 amino acids.

The CDR3 region has the DNA TGTGCCACCAGTGAGGCGACTCGGGGTGAGCAGTTCTTC. This codes for CATSEATRGEQFF. The chain combines TRBV24-1 with TRBJ2-1, with a weak D call TRBD2 (5 bases). V was clipped by 4 bases and J by 9 bases, with 12 bases between them. This CDR3 is built from 13 residues. The germline CDR1 and CDR2 sequences are KGHDR and SFDVKD.

This clonotype has ten or more counts. V and J are TRBV4-1 and TRBJ1-4; no clear D gene. The CDR3 is 14 amino acids. Trimming removed 4 bases from V and 8 bases from J, with 14 bases in between. CDR1 MGHRA and CDR2 YSYEKL come from the germline V gene. The CDR3 sequence is CASSPTWTGEKLFF. CDR3 sequence (DNA): TGCGCCAGCAGCCCGACATGGACGGGAGAAAAACTGTTTTTT.

The chain recombines TRBV29-1 with TRBJ2-7; 10 positions agree with TRBD2. The ends lost 8 bases at V and 4 bases at J; junction bases unmatched: 8. The CDR3 has 13 residues. CDR1 and CDR2 from the germline V gene are SQVTM and ANQGSEA. The CDR3 reads CSSPLAGIYEQYF. DNA for the CDR3: TGCAGCAGCCCACTAGCGGGGATTTACGAGCAGTACTTC.

The genes are TRBV7-9 and TRBJ1-1, with 8 bases that match TRBD1. Germline V gene sequence: CDR1 SEHNR, CDR2 FQNEAQ (reference sequence). There are 16 residues in the CDR3. Germline trimming cut 5 bases from V and 6 bases from J; bases unmatched to any gene: 14. This CDR3 reads CASSHHPGGGISEAFF. The CDR3 DNA reads TGTGCCAGCAGCCATCACCCAGGGGGCGGAATTTCTGAAGCTTTCTTT.

The rearrangement uses TRBV9 and TRBJ2-7; no definite D call. Trimming took 0 bases from V and 3 from J, leaving 13 bases between them. The CDR3 has 15 residues. Germline CDR1 reads SGDLS; CDR2 reads YYNGEE. The CDR3 loop is CASSVGGSSDYEQYF. The CDR3 bases are TGTGCCAGCAGCGTAGGGGGTAGTTCAGACTACGAGCAGTACTTC.

This clonotype appeared many times. V and J are TRBV12-3 or TRBV12-4 and TRBJ1-1; maybe TRBD1 (6 bases). V lost 4 bases and J 4 bases, leaving 19 bases between the germline ends. CDR3 length: 16 residues. The CDR3 here is CASSSPGPDRSTEAFF. The CDR3 DNA reads TGTGCCAGCAGTTCCCCTGGGCCCGACAGGAGCACTGAAGCTTTCTTT.

In regard to this clonotype: The CDR3 does not close with the conserved phenylalanine or tryptophan, likely indicating a read error. This rearrangement joins TRBV11-2 to TRBJ1-1; D remains unclear. The CDR3 totals 14 residues. Per the germline V gene, CDR1 is SGHAT and CDR2 is FQNNGV. This chain's CDR3 is CASSLGRGNTEAFL. CDR3 DNA sequence: TGTGCCAGCAGCTTAGGTCGCGGGAACACTGAGGCTTTCCTT.

The chain joins TRBV30 to TRBJ2-2; D not resolved. From germline, CDR1 is GTSNPN and CDR2 SVGIG (reference sequence). With 2 bases removed from V and 6 bases from J, the gap between germline ends came to 4 bases. The CDR3 contains 11 residues. Here the CDR3 DNA reads TGTGCCTGGAGTAGACCCGGGGAGCTGTTTTTT. It is translated as CAWSRPGELFF.

The chain links TRBV5-5 to TRBJ2-5; D gene unclear. The J call is doubtful: the DNA matches TRBJ2-7 better. This CDR3 has 14 residues. Per the germline V gene, CDR1 is SGHKS and CDR2 is YYEKEE (reference sequence). The CDR3, as DNA: TGTGCCAGCAGCCGGGTTATTAGCTCCTACGAGCAGTACTTC. Translated: CASSRVISSYEQYF.

The V and J genes are TRBV19 and TRBJ2-2, with D perhaps assigned TRBD1 or TRBD2 (5 bases each). Germline V gives CDR1 LNHDA, CDR2 SQIVND (reference sequence). CDR3 size: 14 residues. V was trimmed by 5 bases and J by 7 bases, leaving 14 bases between them. CDR3 residues: CASSWGLGSGELFF. The CDR3, as DNA: TGTGCCAGTAGTTGGGGCCTAGGGAGCGGGGAGCTGTTTTTT.

The sample holds many counts of this clonotype. The rearrangement links TRBV20-1 to TRBJ1-5, with D perhaps matching TRBD1 (6 bases). This CDR3 comprises 15 residues. V lost 0 bases and J 3 bases, leaving 12 bases between the germline ends. Germline CDR1 reads DFQATT; CDR2 reads SNEGSKA (reference sequence). CDR3 residues: CSARDRGTLNQPQHF. The CDR3 DNA reads TGCAGTGCTAGAGATCGTGGGACACTCAATCAGCCCCAGCATTTT.

In this sample, this clonotype turned up a few times. The chain couples TRBV4-1 to TRBJ2-7, with TRBD1 identical over 9 bases. Germline CDR1 MGHRA, CDR2 YSYEKL. There are 15 residues in the CDR3. V was clipped by 3 bases and J by 0 bases; unmatched bases: 3. CDR3 protein: CASSQPQGASYEQYF. CDR3 in DNA: TGCGCCAGCAGCCAGCCACAGGGGGCCTCCTACGAGCAGTACTTC.

This clonotype was recorded once. The junction does not match germline at one end; this may be a read error. The V call is TRBV7-6, the J call TRBJ1-1, with TRBD1 matching 7 bases. Germline CDR1 SGHVS, CDR2 FNYEAQ. The CDR3 is 13 residues long. Here the CDR3 reads CASSRGVYTEAFF. The CDR3, as DNA: TGCGCCAGCAGCAGGGGGGTATACACTGAAGCTTTCTTT.

This clonotype has ten or more counts. This chain joins TRBV25-1 and TRBJ1-1; possibly TRBD1 for D (6 bases). Germline V gene data show CDR1 as MGHDK and CDR2 as SYGVNS. The V end was cut by 2 bases, the J end by 6 bases, with 13 bases between. The length of the CDR3 is 14 residues. Here the CDR3 reads CASSEGGGGPEAFF. DNA for the CDR3: TGTGCCAGCAGTGAAGGTGGAGGGGGTCCTGAAGCTTTCTTT.